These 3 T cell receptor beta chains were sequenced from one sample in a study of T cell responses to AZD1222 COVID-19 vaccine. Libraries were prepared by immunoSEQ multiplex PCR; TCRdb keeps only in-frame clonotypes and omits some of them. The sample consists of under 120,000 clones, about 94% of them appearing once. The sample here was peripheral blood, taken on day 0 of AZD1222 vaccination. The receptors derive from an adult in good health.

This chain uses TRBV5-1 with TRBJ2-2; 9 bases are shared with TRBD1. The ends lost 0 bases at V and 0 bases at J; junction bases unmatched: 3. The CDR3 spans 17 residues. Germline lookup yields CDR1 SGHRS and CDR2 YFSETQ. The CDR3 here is CASSLATGGANTGELFF. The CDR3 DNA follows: TGCGCCAGCAGCTTGGCCACAGGGGGCGCGAACACCGGGGAGCTGTTTTTT.

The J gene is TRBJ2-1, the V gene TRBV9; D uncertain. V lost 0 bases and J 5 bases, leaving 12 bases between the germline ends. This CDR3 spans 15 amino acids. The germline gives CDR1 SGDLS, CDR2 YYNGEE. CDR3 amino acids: CASSVAPSLHNEQFF. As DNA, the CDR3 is TGTGCCAGCAGCGTAGCTCCGTCCCTCCACAATGAGCAGTTCTTC.

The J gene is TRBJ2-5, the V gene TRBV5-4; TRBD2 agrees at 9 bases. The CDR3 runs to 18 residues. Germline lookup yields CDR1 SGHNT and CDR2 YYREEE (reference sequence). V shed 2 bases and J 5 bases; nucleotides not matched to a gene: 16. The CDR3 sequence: CASSLPSRGGGGRETQYF. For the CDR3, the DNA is TGTGCCAGCAGCTTACCCTCGCGGGGGGGAGGTGGAAGGGAGACCCAGTACTTC.